This TCR beta chain was observed in a study of T cells and Merkel cell carcinoma outcomes. TCRdb keeps only in-frame clones here, not all; method: immunoSEQ multiplex PCR. The sample has roughly 14,000 clones, more than 75% seen once. Findings of the study overall: In Merkel cell carcinoma, repertoire and T-cell density reportedly predicted outcomes.

In the case of this clone: Its antigen is unidentified.

Per the germline V gene, CDR1 is SGHNT and CDR2 is YENEEA. Trimming removed 2 bases from V and 8 bases from J, with 7 bases in between. The length of the CDR3 is 12 residues. This chain connects TRBV11-3 to TRBJ2-1; D call uncertain. What was sequenced was tumor tissue from Merkel cell carcinoma. This TCR derives from a human donor with Merkel cell carcinoma. CDR3 sequence: CASSLNQHEQFF. For the CDR3, the DNA is TGTGCCAGCAGCTTAAATCAACATGAGCAGTTCTTC.